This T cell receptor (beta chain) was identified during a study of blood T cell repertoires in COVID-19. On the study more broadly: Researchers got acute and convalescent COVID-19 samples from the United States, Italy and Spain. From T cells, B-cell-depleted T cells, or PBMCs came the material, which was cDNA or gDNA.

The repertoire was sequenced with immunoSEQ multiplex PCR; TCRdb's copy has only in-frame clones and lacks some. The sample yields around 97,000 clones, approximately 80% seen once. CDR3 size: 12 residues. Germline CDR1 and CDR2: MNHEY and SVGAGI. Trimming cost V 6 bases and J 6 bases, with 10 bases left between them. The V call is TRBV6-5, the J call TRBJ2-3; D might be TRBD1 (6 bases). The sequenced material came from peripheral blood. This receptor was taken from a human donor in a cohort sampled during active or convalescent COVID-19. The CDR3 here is CASSQDSDTQYF. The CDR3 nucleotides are TGTGCCAGCAGCCAGGACAGTGATACGCAGTATTTT.